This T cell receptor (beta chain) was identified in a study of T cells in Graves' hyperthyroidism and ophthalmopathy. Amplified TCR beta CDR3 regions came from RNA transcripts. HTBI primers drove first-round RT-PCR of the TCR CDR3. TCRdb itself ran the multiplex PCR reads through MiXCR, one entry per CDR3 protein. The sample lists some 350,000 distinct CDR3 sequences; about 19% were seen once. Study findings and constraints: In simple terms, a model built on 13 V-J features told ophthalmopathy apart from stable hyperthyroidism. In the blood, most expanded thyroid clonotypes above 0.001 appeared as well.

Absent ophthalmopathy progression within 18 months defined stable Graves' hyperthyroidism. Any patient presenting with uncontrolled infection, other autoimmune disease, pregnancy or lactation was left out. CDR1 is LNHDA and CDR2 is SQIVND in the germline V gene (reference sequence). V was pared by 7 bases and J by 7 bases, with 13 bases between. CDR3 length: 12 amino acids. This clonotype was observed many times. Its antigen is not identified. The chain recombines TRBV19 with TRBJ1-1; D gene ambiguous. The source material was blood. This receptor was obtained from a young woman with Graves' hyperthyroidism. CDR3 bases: TGTGCCAGTAATGGGCTACTGGGTGAAGCTTTCTTT. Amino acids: CASNGLLGEAFF.